The T cell receptor beta chain under discussion was sequenced for a study of molecular identifiers for immune sequencing clone quantification (dated by TCRdb to the late 2010s). Some background on the complete study: For a replicate experiment, the RNA from either approximately 20,000 or 100,000 naive CD8 T cells was divided into five aliquots, and four of those aliquots went on to sequencing. CD8 T cells were used in a methods study to benchmark molecular-identifier clustering-based TCR repertoire sequencing (MIDCIRS) and TCR RNA copy counting. Results and caveats for the whole study, not just this receptor: Highly expanded clone sizes could be underestimated if identical TCR molecules share a barcode. Modeling estimated around 3.2 recovered TCR RNA copies per cell, compared with about ten by digital PCR, which implies about 30% capture efficiency. In CMV-specific effector cells, clones with more than 20 RNA copies contained over 98% of molecules, whereas in naive cells such clones contained under 1% of molecules. When barcode sub-clustering was omitted, TCR diversity was inflated by chimeric consensus sequences, with chimeras reaching as high as 47%. Spiked-in Jurkat TCR RNA equivalent to a single cell was reported to be detectable even among some 910,000 naive CD8 T cells. The naive libraries included spiked-in Jurkat TCR RNA (around 9 copies' worth), and this RNA is not part of the donor repertoire.

Libraries came from PCR. Sequenced on an Illumina HiSeq 4000. Bulk TCR libraries were made following a previously described method, with the TCR primers given in Table S5. Purification of total RNA was performed with the Qiagen AllPrep DNA/RNA kit. Before any analysis, reads coming from multiple sequencing runs of the same library were combined into one pool. Turning to the authors' computational methods: Reads were retained only if an exact TCR constant sequence was present, and the retained reads were trimmed to 150 nt and grouped according to their 12-nt molecular barcodes. Reads within each barcode group were sub-clustered using a 15% Levenshtein threshold, and quality-weighted consensus sequences were constructed for each RNA molecule. Non-functional sequences were removed, as were lower-count sequences one edit away from another. Based on fitting two negative binomial distributions, any barcode sub-cluster with under 20% of the maximum read count was discarded. The public reads were quality trimmed at Q25 with fastp and then assembled into clones with MiXCR by TCRdb, keeping productive beta chains. Each record represents a unique CDR3 protein, reported with the most common genes and DNA among its rows. What appears here as the V and J calls and clone size reflects TCRdb's work, not the paper's. The sample table contains more than 450,000 distinct CDR3 sequences; only one count was recorded for 20% to 25% of them. About 0.8% of the sample lies in the top ten.

This clonotype was detected a few times. Its antigen is unknown. It has no much larger one-base neighbor in the sample; base qualities were not kept. Naive CD8 T cell libraries were made from approximately 20,000 to 1,000,000 sorted cells using 10%, 30% or 50% of purified RNA. On a BD FACSAria II, naive CD8 T cells were FACS-sorted as CD8+CD4-CCR7+CD45RA+ and collected into RLT Plus buffer. To test detection sensitivity, Jurkat RNA equivalent to more than 8 TCR copies was spiked into samples of about 19,000-1,000,000 naive CD8 T cells. Enrichment of CD8 T cells was done with RosetteSep CD8+ T Cell Enrichment Cocktail plus Ficoll-Paque, and ACK red cell lysis came afterward. V is pared back by 3 bases and J by 3 bases, with 16 bases lying between the germline termini. The germline V gene sets CDR1 to SGDLS and CDR2 to YYNGEE. The CDR3 starts with the cysteine, ends with the phenylalanine, and has 15 residues. Just the 45-base CDR3 DNA is kept, in frame starting at base 1.

The sequenced sample was naive CD8+ T cells from blood, with Jurkat cell RNA spiked in. The cell subset or site tag for this specimen amounts to: FACS-sorted CD8+CD4-CCR7+CD45RA+ naive T cells. The TCR originated in a human donor in good health. Some libraries in this study had Jurkat cell RNA spiked in. The chain was built from TRBV9 and TRBJ2-7; possibly the D gene is TRBD2, per 6 matching bases. The encoded CDR3 is CASSARLGEGYEQYF. The DNA sequence is TGTGCCAGCAGCGCTAGACTAGGCGAGGGCTACGAGCAGTACTTC.